This TCR beta chain was identified in a study of identical twins. Study results and caveats: The study drew conclusions from cross-sectional statistical analysis, not from following the same donors. The abundant beta clonotypes from cord blood had fewer insertions, and memory repertoires had none of this.

CDR1 and CDR2 (germline): SGDLS, YYNGEE. The CDR3 covers 17 residues. The ends lost 1 base at V and 7 bases at J; junction bases unmatched: 8. Each cDNA held unique molecular identifiers, and template switching gave it a universal primer site. TCRdb recomputed calls from the 5' RACE reads with MiXCR, one row per CDR3 protein. This table has hundreds of thousands of distinct CDR3 sequences, around 12% appearing once. Healthy Caucasian donors formed the entire cohort. Concerning this clonotype itself: The antigen is not known.

Another study also made use of these data, one on yellow fever vaccine responses in identical twins.

Sequencing used PBMCs. This chain connects TRBV9 to TRBJ2-1; 13 bases fit TRBD2. This clonotype was sampled from a woman younger than 30 in good health. The chain's CDR3 is CASSVSSRTSGRNEQFF. The DNA for the CDR3 is TGTGCCAGCAGCGTAAGTTCGAGGACTAGCGGGAGAAATGAGCAGTTCTTC.